These 14 T cell receptor beta chains were all obtained from the same sample, sequenced in a study of blood T cell repertoires in COVID-19. Assay: immunoSEQ multiplex PCR; the TCRdb copy retains only in-frame clones and omits some. The sample lists 250,000 or so clones; over 80% were seen once. The specimen was peripheral blood. These TCRs come from a middle-aged woman who had recovered from COVID-19.

The CDR3 spells CASSLDGTANTGELFF. The CDR3 region has the DNA TGCGCCAGCAGCCTCGACGGGACAGCGAACACCGGGGAGCTGTTTTTT. The chain combines TRBV4-1 with TRBJ2-2; 7 nucleotides align to TRBD1. CDR3 size: 16 residues. Trimming removed 4 bases from V and 0 bases from J; junction bases left unmatched: 5. Germline CDR1 is MGHRA and CDR2 is YSYEKL.

The sample holds a few counts of this clone. The chain joins TRBV5-6 to TRBJ2-2; TRBD1 might be the D (5 bases). V lost 1 base and J 7 bases, leaving 11 bases between the germline ends. Germline values: CDR1 SGHDT, CDR2 YYEEEE. The CDR3 loop spans 14 amino acids. The CDR3 nucleotides are TGTGCCAGCAGCTTGATTCAGGGTGTCGGGGAGCTGTTTTTT. This translates into CASSLIQGVGELFF.

The rearrangement joins TRBV7-6 to TRBJ2-1; 11 bases map to TRBD2. In germline, CDR1 is SGHVS, CDR2 FNYEAQ. The CDR3 contains 16 residues. J lost 4 bases, V lost 3 bases, and 5 bases had no gene match. The CDR3 nucleotides read TGTGCCAGCAGCTTGTCTAGCGGGGGGCTTTACAATGAGCAGTTCTTC. Its protein is CASSLSSGGLYNEQFF. Supplemented by reference TRBV7-6 and TRBJ2-1, the full variable domain reads GAGVSQSPRYKVTKRGQDVALRCDPISGHVSLYWYRQALGQGPEFLTYFNYEAQQDKSGLPNDRFSAERPEGSISTLTIQRTEQRDSAMYRCASSLSSGGLYNEQFFGPGTRLTVL.

The chain carries TRBV7-6 and TRBJ1-4; D remains unclear. CDR1 is SGHVS and CDR2 is FNYEAQ in the germline V gene. V dropped 2 bases and J dropped 5 bases, with 9 bases sitting between them. The CDR3 covers 14 residues. CDR3 sequence: CASSLSSLNEKLFF. In DNA, the CDR3 is TGTGCCAGCAGCTTAAGTAGCCTAAATGAAAAACTGTTTTTT.

The chain recombines TRBV5-1 with TRBJ1-2; D ambiguous. Germline loops: CDR1 SGHRS, CDR2 YFSETQ. CDR3 length: 14 amino acids. The V end was cut by 0 bases, the J end by 0 bases, with 6 bases between. Here the CDR3 reads CASSLDAANYGYTF. CDR3 coding DNA: TGCGCCAGCAGCTTGGACGCGGCTAACTATGGCTACACCTTC.

The chain couples TRBV5-1 to TRBJ2-3, with 15 bases that match TRBD2. V shed 2 bases, J shed 2 bases, and the junction held 3 bases outside the gene matches. Germline CDR1 is SGHRS and CDR2 is YFSETQ. The CDR3 consists of 17 residues. CDR3 loop: CASSFGLAGGTTDTQYF. DNA for the CDR3: TGCGCCAGCAGCTTTGGACTAGCGGGGGGGACCACAGATACGCAGTATTTT.

The chain has TRBV5-1 and TRBJ2-6; 8 nucleotides align to TRBD1. The junction had 3 bases not matched to a gene; V was cut back by 2 bases and J by 2 bases. The CDR3 covers 16 residues. CDR1 SGHRS and CDR2 YFSETQ come from the germline V gene. The CDR3 sequence is CASSLQGETGANVLTF. The CDR3 DNA follows: TGCGCCAGCAGCTTACAGGGGGAGACTGGGGCCAACGTCCTGACTTTC. The complete variable domain, with remaining parts taken from reference TRBV5-1 and TRBJ2-6, reads KAGVTQTPRYLIKTRGQQVTLSCSPISGHRSVSWYQQTPGQGLQFLFEYFSETQRNKGNFPGRFSGRQFSNSRSEMNVSTLELGDSALYLCASSLQGETGANVLTFGAGSRLTVL.

On this clone: The junction and the germline gene differ at one end; a read error may be behind it. This chain joins TRBV28 and TRBJ1-5; 10 bases are shared with TRBD1. The CDR3 extends over 16 amino acids. Germline V gives CDR1 MDHEN, CDR2 SYDVKM. CDR3 nucleotides: TGTGCCGGCAGTGGGGCCGGGACAGGGGCGAATCAGCCCCAGCATTTT. The encoded protein is CAGSGAGTGANQPQHF.

J is TRBJ2-6 and V is TRBV19, with D unclear. The CDR3 is 14 amino acids. V was clipped by 5 bases and J by 0 bases, with 5 bases between them. The germline V gene has CDR1 LNHDA and CDR2 SQIVND (reference sequence). CDR3 residues: CASSEDSGANVLTF. The CDR3 DNA is TGTGCCAGTAGTGAGGACTCTGGGGCCAACGTCCTGACTTTC.

The chain has TRBV9 and TRBJ2-2; 8 bases match TRBD1. CDR3 length equals 13 residues. Trimming at V came to 10 bases and at J to 1 base, leaving 3 bases not matched to a gene. CDR1 and CDR2 (germline): SGDLS, YYNGEE. The CDR3 bases are TGTGCCGGCGGGACAGGGAACACCGGGGAGCTGTTTTTT. Translation: CAGGTGNTGELFF.

J is TRBJ1-2 and V is TRBV6-5; TRBD1 aligns across 11 bases. There are 14 residues in the CDR3. Germline V CDR1 and CDR2: MNHEY, SVGAGI. With V trimmed by 6 bases and J by 4 bases, 4 bases remained unmatched. The CDR3 DNA reads as TGTGCCAGCAGGGGACAGGGGGTGACCTATGGCTACACCTTC. The encoded protein is CASRGQGVTYGYTF.

This clone was seen a few times. V gene TRBV12-3 or TRBV12-4 combines with J gene TRBJ2-2, with D maybe TRBD1 (6 bases). The CDR3 length is 12 residues. Trimming left V 5 bases short and J 5 bases short, with 6 bases between. The CDR3 DNA follows: TGTGCCAGCAGTCAGGGGACCGGGGAGCTGTTTTTT. The encoded protein is CASSQGTGELFF.

The rearrangement links TRBV10-1 to TRBJ1-1; D may be TRBD1 (5 bases). V dropped 3 bases and J dropped 4 bases, with 9 bases sitting between them. The CDR3 loop spans 13 amino acids. From germline, CDR1 is WNHNN and CDR2 SYGVQD (reference sequence). For the CDR3, the DNA is TGCGCCAGCAGTGAAGGGGTGGGCACTGAAGCTTTCTTT. It specifies CASSEGVGTEAFF.

The V and J genes are TRBV3-1 (or the pseudogene TRBV3-2) and TRBJ2-7, with a possible D match to TRBD1 (5 bases). V gave up 2 bases and J gave up 11 bases, with 16 bases separating them. The germline V gene encodes CDR1 LGHDT and CDR2 YNNKEL (reference sequence). The CDR3 has 13 residues. The CDR3 bases are TGTGCCAGCAGCCAAAAATCCAGGGATAGGAAGTACTTC. Translation gives CASSQKSRDRKYF.